This TCR beta chain originates from a study of shared clonotypes between healthy human individuals. Study results and caveats: Larger estimated richness was generally seen in naive subsets than in memory subsets.

On this clone: Its antigen is currently unknown.

CD45RO-negative cells were positively selected for CCR7, leaving out terminally differentiated effector memory CD45RA+ cells. V was trimmed by 5 bases and J by 9 bases, leaving 17 bases between them. In germline, CDR1 is SEHNR, CDR2 FQNEAQ (reference sequence). CDR3 length: 14 amino acids. Here immunoSEQ multiplex PCR was the method, and the copy in TCRdb shows in-frame clones only, minus some. The table records about 550,000 clones, 95% of them present only once. This chain connects TRBV7-9 to TRBJ1-5, with a tentative D call TRBD1 (6 bases). This clonotype was sampled from a woman in her twenties or thirties in good health. Sample: naive CD8+ T cells sorted from blood. The CDR3: CASSLSDSPGPQHF. In DNA, the CDR3 is TGTGCCAGCAGCCTCTCGGACAGCCCAGGGCCCCAGCATTTT. Based on the CDR3 plus reference TRBV7-9 and TRBJ1-5, the full variable domain is DTGVSQNPRHKITKRGQNVTFRCDPISEHNRLYWYRQTLGQGPEFLTYFQNEAQLEKSRLLSDRFSAERPKGSFSTLEIQRTEQGDSAMYLCASSLSDSPGPQHFGDGTRLSIL.